These 5 T cell receptor beta chains share one sample of origin, sequenced in a study of cytomegalovirus exposure and HLA in healthy donors. The data were produced by immunoSEQ multiplex PCR, yet TCRdb's version contains in-frame clones alone and is incomplete. The data show 200,000 to 300,000 clones, with approximately 87% seen just once and about 3% held by the top ten. Sequencing was carried out using PBMCs. The receptors here all came from a man younger than 35 in good health and CMV-seronegative.

The rearrangement uses TRBV29-1 and TRBJ2-1; 12 positions match TRBD2. The CDR3 runs to 12 residues. The J segment lost 9 bases and the V segment lost 6 bases, leaving 3 bases of the junction unmatched. Germline CDR1 SQVTM, CDR2 ANQGSEA. DNA for the CDR3: TGCAGCGTGCTAGCGGGGGGGCGTGAGCAGTTCTTC. It encodes CSVLAGGREQFF.

This clone has only one observation. The chain is built from TRBV19 and TRBJ1-5; tentatively, D is TRBD1 (5 bases). Trimming cost V 1 base and J 0 bases, with 7 bases left between them. The germline V gene encodes CDR1 LNHDA and CDR2 SQIVND (reference sequence). CDR3 length equals 15 residues. CDR3 in DNA: TGTGCCAGTAGTATAGTCGGGGGTAGCAATCAGCCCCAGCATTTT. Its protein is CASSIVGGSNQPQHF.

This chain's CDR3 is CAWDDGTLETQYF. Here the CDR3 DNA reads TGTGCCTGGGATGATGGGACTTTAGAGACCCAGTACTTC. This chain joins TRBV30 and TRBJ2-5; weak D call: TRBD2 (6 bases). V lost 5 bases and J 4 bases, leaving 14 bases between the germline ends. The CDR3 is made up of 13 amino acids. The germline V gene has CDR1 GTSNPN and CDR2 SVGIG (reference sequence).

A single count supports this clone. This chain connects TRBV7-9 to TRBJ2-3; TRBD2 is a possible D gene (7 bases). Between the trimmed V and J ends, which lost 5 bases and 4 bases, there was a span of 13 bases. There are 14 residues in the CDR3. CDR1 and CDR2 from the germline V gene are SEHNR and FQNEAQ (reference sequence). CDR3 loop: CASSGGASADTQYF. The CDR3, as DNA: TGTGCCAGCAGCGGGGGGGCTAGCGCAGATACGCAGTATTTT.

V and J are TRBV5-4 and TRBJ2-3, with a possible D match to TRBD2 (7 bases). CDR1 SGHNT and CDR2 YYREEE come from the germline V gene (reference sequence). The CDR3 runs 14 residues. Trimming removed 3 bases at V and 4 bases at J, with 12 bases between. The chain's CDR3 is CASSWGGRSDTQYF. The CDR3, as DNA: TGTGCCAGCAGCTGGGGGGGCCGATCAGATACGCAGTATTTT.